The rows below give T cell receptor beta chains drawn from one sample of a study of beta chain features in type 1 diabetes. Profiled with immunoSEQ multiplex PCR; TCRdb holds only in-frame clones, not every one. The sample shows about 170,000 clones, less than 10% of them seen only once. Input material: central memory CD4+ T cells from blood. The receptors originated from a man aged 18-30 years with type 1 diabetes. Both conserved end residues are part of each CDR3. A D gene is named only where the DNA matches it firmly. The size entry is marked missing in some rows and otherwise reads once, few, many or a size class.

V	D	size	J	DNA	CDR3
TRBV7-2	TRBD1	many	TRBJ2-7	TGTGCCAGCAGCTTCGACAGGGTCTACGAGCAGTACTTC	CASSFDRVYEQYF
TRBV30	.	.	TRBJ2-2	TGTGCCTGGAGTGTCGGAGGGGTCGCCGGGGAGCTGTTTTTT	CAWSVGGVAGELFF
TRBV14	TRBD2	.	TRBJ2-1	TGTGCCAGCAGCCCAGTTAGGGGCGGGAGATTACACAATGAGCAGTTCTTC	CASSPVRGGRLHNEQFF
TRBV30	TRBD1	many	TRBJ1-1	TGTGCCTGGGACAGGGGGCTAAACACTGAAGCTTTCTTT	CAWDRGLNTEAFF
TRBV7-2	TRBD2	.	TRBJ2-1	TGTGCCAGCAACAGCGGGGGGGCGCGAGAGCAGTTCTTC	CASNSGGAREQFF
TRBV29-1	.	many	TRBJ2-7	TGCAGCGTTGTTGGCACCCCTGGCGAGCAGTACTTC	CSVVGTPGEQYF
TRBV4-3	TRBD2	few	TRBJ2-3	TGCGCCAGCAGCCAAGATATAGCGGGGGGTCGCACAGATACGCAGTATTTT	CASSQDIAGGRTDTQYF
TRBV5-8	TRBD1	.	TRBJ1-4	TGTGCCAGCAGCGTTAGGGACAGACCTGAAAAACTGTTTTTT	CASSVRDRPEKLFF
TRBV11-2	.	few	TRBJ1-1	TGTGCCAGCAGCCCCCCCACAGGGACCCCCTACTACACTGAAGCTTTCTTT	CASSPPTGTPYYTEAFF
TRBV21-1	.	few	TRBJ2-1	TGTGCCAGCAGCTGGGAGGATAACAATGAGCAGTTCTTC	CASSWEDNNEQFF
TRBV23-1	TRBD1	many	TRBJ1-3	TGCGCCAGCAGCCCATCAAGCACAGGGGCTAGCACTGCGGCGACTGGAAACACCATATATTTT	CASSPSSTGASTAATGNTIYF
TRBV7-2	TRBD2	few	TRBJ2-2	TGTGCCAGCAGGCCACCGGCGGGAGGGCCCGGGGAGCTGTTTTTT	CASRPPAGGPGELFF
TRBV7-2	TRBD1	.	TRBJ1-1	TGTGCCAGCAGATTAACCCGGACAGGGGGAACTGAAGCTTTCTTT	CASRLTRTGGTEAFF
TRBV2	.	few	TRBJ1-5	TGTGCCAGCAGTGGTGTAGGGGGCAATCAGCCCCAGCATTTT	CASSGVGGNQPQHF
TRBV11-2	.	.	TRBJ1-6	TGTGCCAGCAGCTTCTCCAGGGAGGGTTCACCCCTCCACTTT	CASSFSREGSPLHF
TRBV4-3	.	many	TRBJ1-6	TGCGCCAGCGGACGACAGGAGAATTCACCCCTCCACTTT	CASGRQENSPLHF
TRBV6-6	.	.	TRBJ2-1	TGTGCCAGCAGCCCTGAGTTTACTACCTACAATGAGCAGTTCTTC	CASSPEFTTYNEQFF
TRBV10-3	.	.	TRBJ1-1	TGTGCCATAATGACAGAGCCGAACACTGAAGCTTTCTTT	CAIMTEPNTEAFF
TRBV28	TRBD1	many	TRBJ1-5	TGTGCTGTACAGGGGGACAATCAGCCCCAGCATTTT	CAVQGDNQPQHF
TRBV11-2	TRBD2	many	TRBJ2-3	TGTGCCAGCAGTCGCACCGGGACTAGCTTAGATACGCAGTATTTT	CASSRTGTSLDTQYF
TRBV30	.	.	TRBJ2-1	TGTGCCTGGAGTGGGCCCGGGGGAGGCGAGCAGTTCTTC	CAWSGPGGGEQFF
TRBV6-1	TRBD1	.	TRBJ2-5	TGTGCCAGCAGAAGGACAGGGGGGGAGACCCAGTACTTC	CASRRTGGETQYF
TRBV5-1	TRBD2	.	TRBJ2-5	TGCGCCAGCAGCTCACTAGCGGGGGCCCAAGAGACCCAGTACTTC	CASSSLAGAQETQYF
TRBV5-6	.	.	TRBJ1-2	TGTGCCAGCAGCTTGACAGGGCACTATGGCTACACCTTC	CASSLTGHYGYTF
TRBV27	.	few	TRBJ2-7	TGTGCCAGCAGTCTTCGCAGGGGCGGCGAGCAGTACTTC	CASSLRRGGEQYF
TRBV5-6	.	.	TRBJ2-7	TGTGCCAGCAGCTTGGTCTCCCCTACCTACGAGCAGTACTTC	CASSLVSPTYEQYF
TRBV19	.	.	TRBJ2-5	TGTGCCAGTAGTATCGGGGGAGTGGAGACCCAGTACTTC	CASSIGGVETQYF
TRBV2	.	.	TRBJ1-5	TGTGCCAGCAGCGCCGGGGGGTATAGCAATCAGCCCCAGCATTTT	CASSAGGYSNQPQHF
TRBV5-6	.	.	TRBJ2-3	TGTGCCAGCAGACTCGCCACAGATACGCAGTATTTT	CASRLATDTQYF
TRBV28	.	.	TRBJ2-7	TGTGCCAGCGGGCAGGGCGGAAATTCCTACGAGCAGTACTTC	CASGQGGNSYEQYF
TRBV7-2	TRBD1	few	TRBJ2-7	TGTGCCAGCAGCTCGACAGGGGGAAGCTACGAGCAGTACTTC	CASSSTGGSYEQYF
TRBV7-2	TRBD2	.	TRBJ2-7	TGTGCCAGCAGCCCGAGGACTAGCGGGTCCTTTGGCCGAGAGCAGTACTTC	CASSPRTSGSFGREQYF
TRBV4-3	TRBD2	.	TRBJ2-3	TGCGCCAGCAGCCAACTAACTAGCGGGGGGGTGGCAGATACGCAGTATTTT	CASSQLTSGGVADTQYF
TRBV15	.	.	TRBJ2-1	TGTGCCACCAGCAAACCTAGGGGGAATGAGCAGTTCTTC	CATSKPRGNEQFF
TRBV9	TRBD2	.	TRBJ2-1	TGTGCCAGCTCACAGCGGGGGGGCCACGAGCAGTTCTTC	CASSQRGGHEQFF
TRBV28	.	few	TRBJ1-2	TGTGCCAGCAGAATAGGACTCTATGGCTACACCTTC	CASRIGLYGYTF
TRBV7-9	.	few	TRBJ1-5	TGTGCCAGCAGCTTACCCGGTGTGGCCCAGCATTTT	CASSLPGVAQHF
TRBV10-3	.	.	TRBJ1-2	TGTGCCATCAGGGACGATCCGGGAAACTATGGCTACACCTTC	CAIRDDPGNYGYTF
TRBV4-3	TRBD2	few	TRBJ2-5	TGCGCCAGCAGCCAAGGACAGGGACTAGCCAAAGAGACCCAGTACTTC	CASSQGQGLAKETQYF
TRBV7-8	TRBD2	.	TRBJ2-5	TGTGCCAGCAGCTTAGTCCCGACTAGCGGGGAGACCCAGTACTTC	CASSLVPTSGETQYF
TRBV18	TRBD1	many	TRBJ2-5	TGTGCCAGCTCTTTCGGGACAGGCCAAGAGACCCAGTACTTC	CASSFGTGQETQYF
TRBV9	.	few	TRBJ2-1	TGTGCCAGCAGCGTAGAGAGAACCTCCTACAATGAGCAGTTCTTC	CASSVERTSYNEQFF
TRBV5-4	TRBD1	many	TRBJ2-5	TGTGCCAGCAGCTTGGCAGGGGGAGAGACCCAGTACTTC	CASSLAGGETQYF
TRBV5-1	.	.	TRBJ2-1	TGCGCCAGCAGCTTGGTAGTTTCCACTAACAATGAGCAGTTCTTC	CASSLVVSTNNEQFF
TRBV27	.	many	TRBJ2-2	TGTGCCAGCAGTTTAGGCACCTCGAACACCGGGGAGCTGTTTTTT	CASSLGTSNTGELFF
TRBV6-6	TRBD1	.	TRBJ2-7	TGTGCCAGCAGGGGGACAGGGGGCGCGTTTAACGAGCAGTACTTC	CASRGTGGAFNEQYF
TRBV4-2	TRBD2	few	TRBJ2-5	TGTGCCAGCAGCCGGTCAGCGGGAGCAGAGACCCAGTACTTC	CASSRSAGAETQYF
TRBV28	TRBD2	.	TRBJ2-1	TGTGCCAGCAGTACCGGGACTAGGCGCAATGAGCAGTTCTTC	CASSTGTRRNEQFF
TRBV5-4	TRBD2	few	TRBJ2-7	TGTGCCAGCAGCTCGGGACTAGCAGGGTACGAGCAGTACTTC	CASSSGLAGYEQYF
TRBV28	.	few	TRBJ2-3	TGTGCCAGCAGTTTAAGCCCGGGTTTGGGCACAGATACGCAGTATTTT	CASSLSPGLGTDTQYF
TRBV5-1	TRBD2	few	TRBJ2-3	TGCGCCAGCAGCTCCGGGACTAGCGGTCTCACAGATACGCAGTATTTT	CASSSGTSGLTDTQYF
TRBV30	.	few	TRBJ1-2	TGTGCCTGGAGGGGGCCTGGGTCTCTCTATGGCTACACCTTC	CAWRGPGSLYGYTF